This TCR beta chain appears in the sequencing data of a study of T cell repertoires in cytomegalovirus infection. TCRdb re-called the reads with MiXCR, one entry per CDR3 protein. In the table there are approximately 320,000 distinct CDR3 sequences, around a tenth of which are singletons. Per germline, CDR1 GTSNPN and CDR2 SVGIG (reference sequence). V dropped 3 bases and J dropped 7 bases, with 13 bases sitting between them. The CDR3 is made up of 13 amino acids. The sequenced sample consisted of PBMCs. The TCR comes from a human donor in good health (CMV status not recorded). Some clones in this sample may be carry-over from other donors' samples. This chain links TRBV30 with TRBJ1-5, with D possibly matching TRBD1 (5 bases). The CDR3 protein is CAWRGPGDQPQHF. The CDR3 region has the DNA TGTGCCTGGAGAGGACCCGGGGACCAGCCCCAGCATTTT.